This T cell receptor beta chain was sequenced for a study of blood T cell repertoires in COVID-19. Study-wide background: The United States, Italy and Spain were the sources of the acute and convalescent COVID-19 samples. PBMCs, B-cell-depleted T cells, or T cells provided the cDNA or gDNA that made up the material.

In germline, CDR1 is SGDLS, CDR2 YYNGEE. The CDR3 has 16 residues. The V gene end was trimmed by 3 bases and the J gene end by 2 bases; junction bases not matched to a gene: 9. Source study methods: For nucleated cells, counts were estimated from reference gene primer amplification. Clones were sequenced by immunoSEQ multiplex PCR, and TCRdb holds only the in-frame ones, with some missing. The V and J calls and clone size come from that table; D and trimming were worked out from the DNA. The sample lists fewer than 350,000 clones, 80% to 90% occurring once. It was during active infection that Seattle patients were enrolled and then longitudinally followed.

The sequenced sample was peripheral blood. The clonotype comes from a woman in her 70s with COVID-19, enrolled during active disease. The chain is built from TRBV9 and TRBJ2-3; TRBD1 matches 7 bases. The CDR3 DNA sequence: TGTGCCAGCAGCGAGTTACAGGGGTGGGACACAGATACGCAGTATTTT. Its translation: CASSELQGWDTDTQYF.